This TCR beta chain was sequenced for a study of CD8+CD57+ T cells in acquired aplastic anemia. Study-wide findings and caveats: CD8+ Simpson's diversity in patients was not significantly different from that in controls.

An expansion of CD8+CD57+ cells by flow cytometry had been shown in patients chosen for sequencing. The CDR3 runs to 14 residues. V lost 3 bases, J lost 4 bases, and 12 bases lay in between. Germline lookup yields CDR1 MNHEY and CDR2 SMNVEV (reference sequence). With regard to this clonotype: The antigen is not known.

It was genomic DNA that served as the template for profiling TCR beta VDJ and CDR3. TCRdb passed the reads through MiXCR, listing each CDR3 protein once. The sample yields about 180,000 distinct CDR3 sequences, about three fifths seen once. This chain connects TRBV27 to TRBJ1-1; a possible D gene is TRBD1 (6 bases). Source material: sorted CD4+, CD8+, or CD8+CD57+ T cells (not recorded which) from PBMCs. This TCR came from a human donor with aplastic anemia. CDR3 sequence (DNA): TGTGCCAGCAGTTTTAGGGGAGGGGGCACTGAAGCTTTCTTT. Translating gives CASSFRGGGTEAFF.